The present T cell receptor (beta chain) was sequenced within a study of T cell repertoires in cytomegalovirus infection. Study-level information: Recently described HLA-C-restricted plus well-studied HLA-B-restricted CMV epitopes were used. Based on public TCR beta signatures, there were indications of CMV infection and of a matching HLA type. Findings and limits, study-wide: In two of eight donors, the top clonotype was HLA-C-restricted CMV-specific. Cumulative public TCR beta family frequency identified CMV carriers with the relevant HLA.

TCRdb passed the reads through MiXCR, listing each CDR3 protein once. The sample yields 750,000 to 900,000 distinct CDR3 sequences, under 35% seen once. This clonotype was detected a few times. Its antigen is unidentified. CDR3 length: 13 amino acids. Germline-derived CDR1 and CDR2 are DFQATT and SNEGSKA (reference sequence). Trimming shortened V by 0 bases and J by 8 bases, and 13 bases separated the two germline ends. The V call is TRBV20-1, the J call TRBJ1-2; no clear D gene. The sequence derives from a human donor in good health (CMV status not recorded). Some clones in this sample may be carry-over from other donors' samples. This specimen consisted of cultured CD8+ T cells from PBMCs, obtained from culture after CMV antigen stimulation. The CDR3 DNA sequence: TGCAGTGCTAGAGATCAACGCCGTCCGGGCTACACCTTC. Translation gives CSARDQRRPGYTF.